This T cell receptor (beta chain) was sequenced for a study of CD8 T cells in Susac syndrome. Study outcomes and limitations: The number of individuals included in the study's TCR sequencing and HLA analysis was acknowledged as relatively small.

Multiple sclerosis controls were treatment-naive patients with stable or active relapsing-remitting disease. Isolation of CD8+ and CD4+ T cells was performed negatively, whereas enrichment of TEMRA cells was done by FACS. As for this clonotype: Its specificity is unknown.

V was pared by 0 bases and J by 0 bases, with 15 bases between. Germline assignment: CDR1 DFQATT and CDR2 SNEGSKA (reference sequence). The CDR3 has 16 residues. An input of 0.5 to 1 ug of RNA was subjected to reverse transcription using random hexamers. An immunoSEQ multiplex PCR amplified TCR beta CDR3 over 54 Vbeta and 13 Jbeta. TCRdb reprocessed the immunoSEQ multiplex PCR reads via MiXCR and lists one record per CDR3 protein. This repertoire shows about 440,000 distinct CDR3 sequences, around 83% found once; its top ten account for about 0.12%. Sample: CD8+ T cells from PBMCs. The V call is TRBV20-1, the J call TRBJ2-7; tentatively, D is TRBD1 or TRBD2 (5 bases each). The receptor was derived from a human donor with multiple sclerosis. CDR3 region: CSARDLGVLSSYEQYF. DNA for the CDR3: TGCAGTGCTAGAGATCTGGGGGTCCTGAGCTCCTACGAGCAGTACTTC.